This T cell receptor beta chain was captured by sequencing in a study of post-analysis software for immune sequencing data. Findings and caveats of the study: With TRBV5-6, TRBV5-1 and TRBV20-1 included, about five TRBV segments were more frequent in patients than in controls.

Germline V CDR1 and CDR2: SGHRS, YFSETQ. V shed 4 bases and J 1 base; nucleotides not matched to a gene: 4. This CDR3 has 15 residues. cDNA libraries for TCR beta contained unique molecular identifiers. Each batch of 1 to 10 million T cells produced 450,000 to 500,000 cDNA molecules. TCRdb re-derived calls from the PCR reads in MiXCR, one entry per CDR3 protein. The sample shows around 440,000 distinct CDR3 sequences, 40% to 55% of them seen only once. There are many counts of this clonotype. Its antigen is not identified. The clonotype was recovered from a girl aged 5 to 17 with multiple sclerosis. The chain uses TRBV5-1 and TRBJ2-7, with 11 nucleotides matching TRBD2. Sequenced sample: blood. CDR3 nucleotides: TGCGCCAGCAGCGCCGGGACTAGCGGTTCCTACGAGCAGTACTTC. Translated: CASSAGTSGSYEQYF.